This T cell receptor (beta chain) was identified during a study of T cells in Graves' hyperthyroidism and ophthalmopathy. Findings of the study overall: Median prediction lead before ophthalmopathy onset was six to eight months with the model.

The investigators amplified TCR beta CDR3 regions from RNA transcripts. Initially, a first-round RT-PCR of the TCR CDR3 employed the HTBI primer set. TCRdb re-called the multiplex PCR reads with MiXCR, one entry per CDR3 protein. The data hold 300,000 to 450,000 distinct CDR3 sequences, with around 13% observed a single time. The table lists this clonotype with many counts. Its antigen is undetermined. The study based diagnoses on clinical symptoms, serum thyroxine and TRAb, thyroid ultrasound and orbital computed tomography. Sample: blood. The receptor was derived from a woman in her late teens or twenties with Graves' hyperthyroidism.

The CDR3 here is CASRVTGTTNEKLFF. As DNA, the CDR3 is TGTGCCAGCAGGGTAACCGGGACAACTAATGAAAAACTGTTTTTT. V and J are TRBV6-1 and TRBJ1-4; D gene uncertain. This CDR3 comprises 15 residues. The V end was cut by 6 bases, the J end by 0 bases, with 11 bases between. Germline V CDR1 and CDR2: MNHNS, SASEGT.